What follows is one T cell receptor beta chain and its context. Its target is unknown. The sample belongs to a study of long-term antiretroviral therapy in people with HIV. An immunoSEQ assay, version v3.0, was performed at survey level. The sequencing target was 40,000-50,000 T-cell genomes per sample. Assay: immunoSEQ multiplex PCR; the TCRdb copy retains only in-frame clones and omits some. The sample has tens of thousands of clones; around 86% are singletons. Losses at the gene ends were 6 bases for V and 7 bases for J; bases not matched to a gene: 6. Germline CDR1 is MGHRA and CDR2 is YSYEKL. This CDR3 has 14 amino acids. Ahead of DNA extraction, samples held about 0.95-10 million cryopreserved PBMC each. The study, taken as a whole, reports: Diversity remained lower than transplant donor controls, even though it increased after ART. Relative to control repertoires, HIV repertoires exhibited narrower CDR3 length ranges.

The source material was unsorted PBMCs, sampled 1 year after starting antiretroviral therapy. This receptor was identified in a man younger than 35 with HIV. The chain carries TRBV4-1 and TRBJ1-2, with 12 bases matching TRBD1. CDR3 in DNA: TGCGCCAGCAGACCGGGACAGGGGGCCGGTGGCTACACCTTC. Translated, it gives CASRPGQGAGGYTF.